This T cell receptor beta chain comes out of a study of monozygotic twins with inflammatory bowel disease. The study, taken as a whole, reports: Resolution of different T cell subtypes was not achieved.

TCRalpha and TCRbeta cDNA was put through two nested PCRs of 16 and 9 cycles. From the 5' RACE reads, TCRdb lists one entry per CDR3 protein and no DNA. The clone table shows some 400,000 distinct CDR3 sequences, with the ten largest holding 2% to 2.5%. On this clonotype itself: The target antigen is unknown.

This CDR3 comprises 15 residues. CDR1 is SGHRS, CDR2 YFSETQ, per germline. Sequenced sample: blood. This receptor was taken from a human donor with ulcerative colitis or Crohn's disease, or a healthy co-twin of an affected twin (not recorded which). V and J are TRBV5-1 and TRBJ1-1; no DNA is available, so the TRBD1 call from TCRdb remains unchecked. CDR3 in amino acids: CASSLVMGAGTEAFF.